The T cell receptor beta chain described here comes from a study of graft-versus-host responses after intestinal transplantation. Study-wide background: Anti-thymocyte globulin induction preceded around 3 years of tacrolimus and steroid maintenance in all recipients. Notes on the study in general: Individuals who had graft-donor T cell macrochimerism had allografts that showed high graft-versus-host to host-versus-graft clonal ratios. The highest levels of circulating GvH clones went along with early declines in HvG clones after transplant. Present in recipient marrow, GvH clones included some that appeared first in ileum or blood.

On this clone: Its matching antigen is unknown.

Assay: immunoSEQ multiplex PCR; the TCRdb copy retains only in-frame clones and omits some. The sample shows about 130,000 clones, around nine tenths of them seen only once. In germline, CDR1 is SNHLY, CDR2 FYNNEI. The CDR3 has 16 residues. V gave up 2 bases and J gave up 5 bases, with 17 bases separating them. The source was unstimulated CD4+ T cells sorted from spleen or lymph node cells, collected before intestinal transplant. J is TRBJ2-3 and V is TRBV2; perhaps TRBD2 as D (7 bases). The clonotype was recovered from a human donor who received an intestinal transplant. The CDR3 DNA is TGTGCCAGCAGTGAATGGGTGGGGGGGCCAGGAGATACGCAGTATTTT. It yields the protein CASSEWVGGPGDTQYF. Full variable domain (missing parts from reference TRBV2 and TRBJ2-3): EPEVTQTPSHQVTQMGQEVILRCVPISNHLYFYWYRQILGQKVEFLVSFYNNEISEKSEIFDDQFSVERPDGSNFTLKIRSTKLEDSAMYFCASSEWVGGPGDTQYFGPGTRLTVL.